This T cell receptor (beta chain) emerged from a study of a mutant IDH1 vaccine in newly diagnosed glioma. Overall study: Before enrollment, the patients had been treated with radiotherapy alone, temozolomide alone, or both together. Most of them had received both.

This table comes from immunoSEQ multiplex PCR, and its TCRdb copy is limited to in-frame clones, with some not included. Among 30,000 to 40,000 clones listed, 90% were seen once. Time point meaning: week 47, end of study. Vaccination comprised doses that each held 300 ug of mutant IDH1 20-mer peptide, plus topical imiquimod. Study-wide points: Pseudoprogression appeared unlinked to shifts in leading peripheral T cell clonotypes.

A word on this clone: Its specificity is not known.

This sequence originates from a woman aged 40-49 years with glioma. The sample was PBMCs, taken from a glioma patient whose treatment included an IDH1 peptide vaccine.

CDR3 in DNA: TGTGCCAGTAGCGAGAGGGGATATGGCTACACCTTC. It yields the protein CASSERGYGYTF. The chain employs TRBV19 and TRBJ1-2, with a weak D call TRBD1 (5 bases). The CDR3 totals 12 residues. V dropped 6 bases and J dropped 5 bases, with 10 bases sitting between them. CDR1 is LNHDA and CDR2 is SQIVND in the germline V gene (reference sequence).